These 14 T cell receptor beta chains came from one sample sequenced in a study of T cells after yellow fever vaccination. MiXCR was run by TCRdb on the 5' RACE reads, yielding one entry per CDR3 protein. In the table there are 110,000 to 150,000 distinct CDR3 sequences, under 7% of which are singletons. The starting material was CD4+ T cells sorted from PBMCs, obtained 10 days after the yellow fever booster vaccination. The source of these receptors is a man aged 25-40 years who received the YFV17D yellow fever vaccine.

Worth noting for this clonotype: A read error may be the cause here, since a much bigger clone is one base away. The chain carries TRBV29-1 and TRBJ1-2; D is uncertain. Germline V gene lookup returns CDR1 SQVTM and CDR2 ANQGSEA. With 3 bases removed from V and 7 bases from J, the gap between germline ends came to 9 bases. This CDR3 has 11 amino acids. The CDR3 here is CSVEDRFGYTF. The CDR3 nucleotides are TGCAGCGTTGAGGATCGGTTTGGCTACACCTTC.

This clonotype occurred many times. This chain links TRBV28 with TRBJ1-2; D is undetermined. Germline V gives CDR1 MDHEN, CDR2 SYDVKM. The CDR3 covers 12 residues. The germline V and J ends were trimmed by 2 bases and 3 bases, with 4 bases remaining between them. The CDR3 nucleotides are TGTGCCAGCAGTTTACAGGACTATGGCTACACCTTC. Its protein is CASSLQDYGYTF.

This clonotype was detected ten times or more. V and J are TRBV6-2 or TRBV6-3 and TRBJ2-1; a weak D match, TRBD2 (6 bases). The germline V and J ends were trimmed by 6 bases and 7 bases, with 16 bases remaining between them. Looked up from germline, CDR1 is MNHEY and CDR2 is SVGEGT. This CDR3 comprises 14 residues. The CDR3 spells CASRKRDSGNEQFF. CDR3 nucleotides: TGTGCCAGCAGGAAAAGGGACTCCGGGAATGAGCAGTTCTTC.

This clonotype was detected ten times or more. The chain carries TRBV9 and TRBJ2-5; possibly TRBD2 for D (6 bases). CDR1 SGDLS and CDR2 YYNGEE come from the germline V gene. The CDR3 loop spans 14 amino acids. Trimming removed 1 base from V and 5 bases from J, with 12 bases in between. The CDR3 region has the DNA TGTGCCAGCAGCGTATACGGGAGTGCTGAGACCCAGTACTTC. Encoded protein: CASSVYGSAETQYF.

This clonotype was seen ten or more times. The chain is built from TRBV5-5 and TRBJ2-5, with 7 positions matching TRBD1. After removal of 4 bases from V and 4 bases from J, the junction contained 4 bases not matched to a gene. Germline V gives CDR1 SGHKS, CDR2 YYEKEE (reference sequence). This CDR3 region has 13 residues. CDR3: CASSPYRGETQYF. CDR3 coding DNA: TGTGCCAGCAGCCCCTACAGGGGAGAGACCCAGTACTTC. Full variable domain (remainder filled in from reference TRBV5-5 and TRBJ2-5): DAGVTQSPTHLIKTRGQQVTLRCSPISGHKSVSWYQQVLGQGPQFIFQYYEKEERGRGNFPDRFSARQFPNYSSELNVNALLLGDSALYLCASSPYRGETQYFGPGTRLLVL.

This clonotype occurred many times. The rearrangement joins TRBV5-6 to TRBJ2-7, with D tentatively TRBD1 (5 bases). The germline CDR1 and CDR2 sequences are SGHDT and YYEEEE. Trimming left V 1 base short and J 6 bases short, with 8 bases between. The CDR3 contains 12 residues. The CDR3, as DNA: TGTGCCAGCAGCTTGAGTAGGGGCGAGCAGTACTTC. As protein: CASSLSRGEQYF.

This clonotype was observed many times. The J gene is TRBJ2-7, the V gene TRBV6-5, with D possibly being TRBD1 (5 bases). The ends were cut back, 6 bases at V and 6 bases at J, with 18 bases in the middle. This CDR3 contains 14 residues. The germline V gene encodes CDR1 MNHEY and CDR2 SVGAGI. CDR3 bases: TGTGCCAGCAGGCAGTTGGGGCCGGTGAGCGAGCAGTACTTC. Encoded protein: CASRQLGPVSEQYF.

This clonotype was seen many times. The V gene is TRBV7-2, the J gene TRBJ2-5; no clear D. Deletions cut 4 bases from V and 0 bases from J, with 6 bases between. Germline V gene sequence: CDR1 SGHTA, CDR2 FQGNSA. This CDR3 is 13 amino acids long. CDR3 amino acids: CASSSSHQETQYF. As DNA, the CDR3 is TGTGCCAGCAGCTCGAGCCACCAAGAGACCCAGTACTTC. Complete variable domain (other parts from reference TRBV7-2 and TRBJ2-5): GAGVSQSPSNKVTEKGKDVELRCDPISGHTALYWYRQSLGQGLEFLIYFQGNSAPDKSGLPSDRFSAERTGGSVSTLTIQRTQQEDSAVYLCASSSSHQETQYFGPGTRLLVL.

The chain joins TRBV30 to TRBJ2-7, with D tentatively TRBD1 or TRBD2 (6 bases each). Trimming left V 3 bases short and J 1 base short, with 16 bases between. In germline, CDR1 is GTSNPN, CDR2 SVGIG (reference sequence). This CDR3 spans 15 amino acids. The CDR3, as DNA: TGTGCCTGGAGCCGGGGGCTAGCGAGGTCCTACGAGCAGTACTTC. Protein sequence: CAWSRGLARSYEQYF.

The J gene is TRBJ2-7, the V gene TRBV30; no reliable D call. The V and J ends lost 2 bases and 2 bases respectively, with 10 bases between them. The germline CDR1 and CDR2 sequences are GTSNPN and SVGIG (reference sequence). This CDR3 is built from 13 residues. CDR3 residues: CAWSIRATYEQYF. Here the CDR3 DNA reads TGTGCCTGGAGTATTAGGGCAACCTACGAGCAGTACTTC.

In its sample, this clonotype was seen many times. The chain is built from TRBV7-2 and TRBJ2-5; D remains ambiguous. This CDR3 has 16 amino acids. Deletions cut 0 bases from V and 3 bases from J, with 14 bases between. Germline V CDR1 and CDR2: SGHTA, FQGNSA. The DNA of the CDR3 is TGTGCCAGCAGCTTAGCAGTGCGGCAGAGAAAAGAGACCCAGTACTTC. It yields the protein CASSLAVRQRKETQYF.

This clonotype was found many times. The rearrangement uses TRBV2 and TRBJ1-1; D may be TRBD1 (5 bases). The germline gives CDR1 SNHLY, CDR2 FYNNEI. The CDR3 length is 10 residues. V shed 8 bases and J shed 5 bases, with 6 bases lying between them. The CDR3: CASGGTEAFF. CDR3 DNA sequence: TGTGCCAGCGGGGGTACTGAAGCTTTCTTT. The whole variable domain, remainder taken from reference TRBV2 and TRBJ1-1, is EPEVTQTPSHQVTQMGQEVILRCVPISNHLYFYWYRQILGQKVEFLVSFYNNEISEKSEIFDDQFSVERPDGSNFTLKIRSTKLEDSAMYFCASGGTEAFFGQGTRLTVV.

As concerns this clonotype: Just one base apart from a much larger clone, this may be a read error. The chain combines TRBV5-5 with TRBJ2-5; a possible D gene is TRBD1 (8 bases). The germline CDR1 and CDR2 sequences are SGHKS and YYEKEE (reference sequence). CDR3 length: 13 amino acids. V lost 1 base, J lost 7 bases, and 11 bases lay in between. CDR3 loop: CASSLYRGGTQYF. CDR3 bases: TGTGCCAGCAGCTTGTACAGGGGGGGGACCCAGTACTTC.

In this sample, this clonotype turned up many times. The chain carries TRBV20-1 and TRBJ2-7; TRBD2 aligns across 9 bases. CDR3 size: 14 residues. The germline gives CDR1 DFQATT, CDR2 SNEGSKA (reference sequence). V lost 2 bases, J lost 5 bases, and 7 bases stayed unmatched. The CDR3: CSARPLAGVDEQYF. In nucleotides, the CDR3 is TGCAGTGCTAGACCGTTAGCGGGAGTTGACGAGCAGTACTTC.